Following are 32 T cell receptor beta chains from one sample sequenced in a study of regulatory T cells in long-lasting Graves disease. As to time point: newly diagnosed GD, antithyroid drugs for less than 3 months. The TCR library used RNA extracted from PBMCs. Researchers made TCR beta libraries by using iRepertoire HTBI primers and running Arm-PCR on CDR3 regions. Each CDR3 protein gets one entry after TCRdb re-called the multiplex PCR reads with MiXCR. Of approximately 480,000 distinct CDR3 sequences detected, about 17% appear once; the ten largest clones hold 10% to 15%. Separately, the same data were catalogued under a study of T cells in Graves' hyperthyroidism and ophthalmopathy.

The sequenced sample was peripheral blood mononuclear cells (PBMCs), obtained at new diagnosis, from a patient treated with antithyroid drugs. The receptors originated from a man aged 35 to 55 with Graves disease.

This clonotype occurred many times. The rearrangement links TRBV6-5 to TRBJ2-4; 10 bases line up with TRBD1. The V gene end was trimmed by 0 bases and the J gene end by 0 bases; junction bases not matched to a gene: 8. Germline CDR1 is MNHEY and CDR2 is SVGAGI. This CDR3 region has 19 residues. The CDR3 coding sequence is TGTGCCAGCAGTTACTCGAGGGGACAGGGGCTACTAGCCAAAAACATTCAGTACTTC. Protein sequence: CASSYSRGQGLLAKNIQYF.

This clonotype was observed at least ten times. The rearrangement uses TRBV6-1 and TRBJ2-7; unclear D gene. Trimming took 7 bases from V and 2 from J, leaving 15 bases between them. This CDR3 is 14 amino acids long. Germline lookup yields CDR1 MNHNS and CDR2 SASEGT. The CDR3 nucleotides read TGTGCCAGCATAGTTATGACACCTCCCTACGAGCAGTACTTC. It is translated as CASIVMTPPYEQYF.

This clonotype occurred a few times. The rearrangement joins TRBV28 to TRBJ2-1; 14 nucleotides match TRBD2. Germline V gene sequence: CDR1 MDHEN, CDR2 SYDVKM. This CDR3 is 18 amino acids long. V lost 7 bases to trimming and J lost 6 bases; unmatched junction nucleotides: 14. This CDR3 is CASIRRGLAGEGGNEQFF. DNA for the CDR3: TGTGCCAGCATCAGGCGGGGACTAGCGGGAGAGGGGGGCAATGAGCAGTTCTTC.

V gene TRBV29-1 combines with J gene TRBJ2-5, with 7 positions matching TRBD2. Trimming at V came to 5 bases and at J to 4 bases, leaving 7 bases not matched to a gene. CDR1 is SQVTM, CDR2 ANQGSEA, per germline. This CDR3 spans 13 amino acids. The CDR3 here is CSVLGTGGETQYF. CDR3 nucleotide sequence: TGCAGCGTTCTTGGTACGGGGGGAGAGACCCAGTACTTC.

This clonotype was observed a handful of times. The chain has TRBV18 and TRBJ2-6; D is unclear. The CDR3 is made up of 17 amino acids. Trimming removed 3 bases at V and 0 bases at J, with 12 bases between. Germline CDR1 and CDR2: KGHSH and LQKENI. The CDR3, as DNA: TGTGCCAGCTCACCCCTGGGTCAATCCTCTGGGGCCAACGTCCTGACTTTC. This codes for CASSPLGQSSGANVLTF. Full variable domain (outside the CDR3, taken from reference TRBV18 and TRBJ2-6): NAGVMQNPRHLVRRRGQEARLRCSPMKGHSHVYWYRQLPEEGLKFMVYLQKENIIDESGMPKERFSAEFPKEGPSILRIQQVVRGDSAAYFCASSPLGQSSGANVLTFGAGSRLTVL.

The rearrangement links TRBV9 to TRBJ2-3; no clear D. Germline V lookup: CDR1 SGDLS, CDR2 YYNGEE. CDR3 length: 14 amino acids. V lost 2 bases and J lost 0, with 7 bases in between. The CDR3 is CASSVSSSTDTQYF. CDR3 in DNA: TGTGCCAGCAGCGTTTCGTCTAGCACAGATACGCAGTATTTT.

This clonotype came up many times. This CDR3 is CASVRDRGLGYTF. Written as DNA, the CDR3 is TGTGCCAGCGTCCGGGACAGGGGTCTTGGCTACACCTTC. This chain uses TRBV2 with TRBJ1-2; 10 bases map to TRBD1. This CDR3 is built from 13 residues. The junction had 7 bases not matched to a gene; V was cut back by 8 bases and J by 7 bases. In germline, CDR1 is SNHLY, CDR2 FYNNEI. The variable domain in full, completed from reference TRBV2 and TRBJ1-2, reads EPEVTQTPSHQVTQMGQEVILRCVPISNHLYFYWYRQILGQKVEFLVSFYNNEISEKSEIFDDQFSVERPDGSNFTLKIRSTKLEDSAMYFCASVRDRGLGYTFGSGTRLTVV.

This clonotype was detected many times. This sequence joins TRBV5-1 and TRBJ2-1; the match to TRBD1 covers 7 bases. CDR1 SGHRS and CDR2 YFSETQ come from the germline V gene. The CDR3 runs to 15 residues. Germline trimming cut 2 bases from V and 6 bases from J; bases unmatched to any gene: 8. The DNA for the CDR3 is TGCGCCAGCAGCTTCGAGGGGGCGCGATCCAATGAGCAGTTCTTC. It translates to CASSFEGARSNEQFF.

This clonotype was observed many times. This rearrangement joins TRBV20-1 to TRBJ1-1, with 8 bases fitting TRBD1. The CDR3 contains 14 residues. Per germline, CDR1 DFQATT and CDR2 SNEGSKA (reference sequence). Trimming cost V 8 bases and J 1 base; bases outside gene matches: 9. The CDR3 DNA is TGCAGTCTCCGGGACAGGCTAGAGAACACTGAAGCTTTCTTT. Translation: CSLRDRLENTEAFF.

This clonotype showed up just a few times. The CDR3 loop reads CASSYSRTYNEQFF. In nucleotides, the CDR3 is TGTGCCAGCAGTTACTCGAGGACCTACAATGAGCAGTTCTTC. V and J are TRBV6-6 and TRBJ2-1; D remains ambiguous. The CDR3 consists of 14 residues. CDR1 and CDR2 (germline): MNHNY, SVGAGI (reference sequence). The germline V and J ends were trimmed by 0 bases and 2 bases, with 5 bases remaining between them.

This clonotype has more than one count but fewer than ten. The CDR3 spells CASSLQEQFF. DNA of the CDR3: TGTGCCAGCAGTTTACAGGAGCAGTTCTTC. The rearrangement uses TRBV7-9 and TRBJ2-1; D uncertain. Germline V CDR1 and CDR2: SEHNR, FQNEAQ (reference sequence). The CDR3 contains 10 residues. Trimming removed 6 bases from V and 10 bases from J, with 7 bases in between.

This clonotype has at least ten counts. The chain combines TRBV27 with TRBJ2-1; D gene ambiguous. The CDR3 is made up of 13 amino acids. Trimming pared 0 bases from V and 5 bases from J, leaving 5 bases between. CDR1 and CDR2 (germline): MNHEY, SMNVEV (reference sequence). CDR3 nucleotides: TGTGCCAGCAGTTTATCCCTAAACAATGAGCAGTTCTTC. Its translation is CASSLSLNNEQFF.

In this sample, this clonotype turned up many times. V is TRBV2 and J is TRBJ2-7; D gene ambiguous. Germline loops: CDR1 SNHLY, CDR2 FYNNEI. The CDR3 covers 13 residues. V was shortened by 1 base and J by 3 bases, with 7 bases between the two germline ends. CDR3 in amino acids: CASSEVLVYEQYF. The CDR3 nucleotides read TGTGCCAGCAGTGAAGTTCTGGTCTACGAGCAGTACTTC.

A few counts support this clonotype. The V call is TRBV3-1, the J call TRBJ2-1; 13 positions agree with TRBD2. The CDR3 consists of 16 residues. Per the germline V gene, CDR1 is LGHDT and CDR2 is YNNKEL (reference sequence). The ends lost 4 bases at V and 8 bases at J; junction bases unmatched: 8. The CDR3 region has the DNA TGTGCCAGCAGCCGGCGGACTAGCGGGAGTCTTGATGAGCAGTTCTTC. Translated: CASSRRTSGSLDEQFF.

This clonotype was counted ten times or more. This chain joins TRBV28 and TRBJ1-1, with 7 bases fitting TRBD1. There are 20 residues in the CDR3. Germline CDR1 and CDR2: MDHEN and SYDVKM. The V segment lost 1 base and the J segment 11 bases; nucleotides outside the gene matches: 28. CDR3 loop: CASSLFARDISWMTGSVAFF. CDR3 nucleotides: TGTGCCAGCAGTTTATTTGCCAGGGACATCTCCTGGATGACAGGGTCGGTGGCTTTCTTT.

The sample holds many counts of this clonotype. This rearrangement joins TRBV5-6 to TRBJ2-1; D possibly matches TRBD1 or TRBD2 (5 bases each). V lost 2 bases, J lost 7 bases, and 7 bases lay in between. The CDR3 has 12 residues. Looked up from germline, CDR1 is SGHDT and CDR2 is YYEEEE. The CDR3 region is CASSFRENEQFF. The CDR3, as DNA: TGTGCCAGCAGCTTCAGGGAGAATGAGCAGTTCTTC.

V gene TRBV2 combines with J gene TRBJ2-2, with 7 bases lining up with TRBD1. The germline V gene has CDR1 SNHLY and CDR2 FYNNEI. The CDR3 is 15 residues long. V lost 9 bases and J lost 2; bases outside the gene matches: 9. The CDR3: CARGNRGENTGELFF. DNA of the CDR3: TGTGCCAGGGGAAACAGGGGAGAAAACACCGGGGAGCTGTTTTTT.

This clonotype was counted at least ten times. The chain joins TRBV7-3 to TRBJ2-3; D possibly corresponds to TRBD2 (6 bases). V was trimmed by 4 bases and J by 2 bases, leaving 13 bases between them. Per the germline V gene, CDR1 is SGHTA and CDR2 is FQGTGA. CDR3 length equals 15 residues. The CDR3: CASSYSGEPTDTQYF. The CDR3 region has the DNA TGTGCCAGCAGCTATAGCGGAGAACCCACAGATACGCAGTATTTT.

The chain carries TRBV13 and TRBJ1-3; D is perhaps TRBD1 (5 bases). Germline lookup yields CDR1 PRHDT and CDR2 FYEKMQ (reference sequence). This CDR3 contains 16 residues. Trimming pared 3 bases from V and 4 bases from J, leaving 16 bases between. For the CDR3, the DNA is TGTGCCAGCAGCTTCCCGGCAGGGACTACGGGAAACACCATATATTTT. This sequence encodes CASSFPAGTTGNTIYF.

This chain connects TRBV19 to TRBJ2-3; a possible D gene is TRBD1 (5 bases). Trimming stripped 4 bases from V and 2 bases from J, with 10 bases between. Germline V gene lookup returns CDR1 LNHDA and CDR2 SQIVND (reference sequence). CDR3 length: 14 amino acids. This CDR3 is CASSTQGITDTQYF. The CDR3 DNA follows: TGTGCCAGTAGTACTCAGGGTATCACAGATACGCAGTATTTT.

About this clonotype: A far larger clone is just one base off, so this is likely a read error. The chain links TRBV27 to TRBJ2-3; D unclear. This CDR3 has 14 amino acids. Looked up from germline, CDR1 is MNHEY and CDR2 is SMNVEV (reference sequence). V was trimmed by 5 bases and J by 1 base, leaving 10 bases between them. The CDR3 DNA reads as TGTGCCAGCAGTGATTTAAGCGGCACAGATACGCAGTATTTT. Amino acids: CASSDLSGTDTQYF.

V is TRBV5-4 and J is TRBJ2-1, with D possibly TRBD1 on 6 matching bases. With 0 bases removed from V and 7 bases from J, the gap between germline ends came to 14 bases. The CDR3 is 15 amino acids. Germline CDR1 is SGHNT and CDR2 is YYREEE (reference sequence). CDR3 residues: CASSLGGPGWNEQFF. CDR3 bases: TGTGCCAGCAGCTTGGGGGGGCCGGGCTGGAATGAGCAGTTCTTC.

The chain recombines TRBV6-2 or TRBV6-3 with TRBJ2-7; maybe TRBD1 (6 bases). CDR3 length: 15 residues. Trimming stripped 0 bases from V and 6 bases from J, with 15 bases between. Germline V lookup: CDR1 MNHEY, CDR2 SVGEGT. CDR3 region: CASSYSKQGGSEQYF. The CDR3 region has the DNA TGTGCCAGCAGTTACTCGAAACAGGGCGGTAGCGAGCAGTACTTC.

This clonotype has a count of ten or more. The V call is TRBV30, the J call TRBJ2-7, with D possibly matching TRBD2 (6 bases). The CDR3 length is 11 residues. Trimming took 5 bases from V and 4 from J, leaving 9 bases between them. Germline V CDR1 and CDR2: GTSNPN, SVGIG (reference sequence). CDR3 residues: CAWGGLYEQYF. The CDR3 DNA reads TGTGCCTGGGGGGGACTTTACGAGCAGTACTTC.

As concerns this clonotype: It differs at one base from a far larger clone, so likely a read error. Since the CDR3 does not end with the conserved phenylalanine or tryptophan, this likely comes from a read error. The chain carries TRBV29-1 and TRBJ2-1; 7 nucleotides agree with TRBD1. Near its end, the DNA agrees better with TRBJ2-5, so the J call may be wrong. The CDR3 totals 14 residues. Germline assignment: CDR1 SQVTM and CDR2 ANQGSEA. The CDR3 loop reads CSVGSLGHRGTQYS. CDR3 nucleotides: TGCAGCGTGGGGTCGCTAGGGCACAGGGGGACCCAGTACTCC.

This clonotype was observed many times. The CDR3 DNA reads as TGTGCCAGCAGGCAGAACATGGGCTTTGAAGCTTTCTTT. Its protein is CASRQNMGFEAFF. The chain couples TRBV28 to TRBJ1-1; no firm D call. The germline gives CDR1 MDHEN, CDR2 SYDVKM. Trimming pared 6 bases from V and 7 bases from J, leaving 15 bases between. The CDR3 is made up of 13 amino acids.

A remark on this clonotype: Given a much more abundant clone one base away, this may be a read error. CDR3: CASSFVGGTNIGELFF. The CDR3, as DNA: TGCGCCAGCAGCTTCGTAGGGGGGACGAACATCGGGGAGCTGTTTTTT. The chain combines TRBV5-1 with TRBJ2-2; the D gene could be TRBD1 or TRBD2 (6 bases each). Germline lookup yields CDR1 SGHRS and CDR2 YFSETQ. The CDR3 runs to 16 residues.

This clonotype has just one count. This chain links TRBV20-1 with TRBJ2-7; D is perhaps TRBD2 (6 bases). CDR3 length: 12 amino acids. Germline loops: CDR1 DFQATT, CDR2 SNEGSKA (reference sequence). Trimming removed 6 bases from V and 3 bases from J, with 12 bases in between. DNA for the CDR3: TGCAGTGCCGGGGACTCGATCTACGAGCAGTACTTC. This sequence encodes CSAGDSIYEQYF.

The chain joins TRBV6-9 to TRBJ2-7, with 10 bases matching TRBD1. V was pared by 2 bases and J by 2 bases, with 6 bases of the junction left unmatched. Germline assignment: CDR1 MNHGY and CDR2 SVAAGI. There are 16 residues in the CDR3. CDR3 nucleotide sequence: TGTGCCAGCAGTTATACGACAGGGGGCACAACCTACGAGCAGTACTTC. It yields the protein CASSYTTGGTTYEQYF.

The genes are TRBV28 and TRBJ2-7; D is ambiguous. Germline CDR1 MDHEN, CDR2 SYDVKM. V lost 5 bases and J 6 bases, leaving 20 bases between the germline ends. CDR3 size: 15 residues. The CDR3 region has the DNA TGTGCCAGCAGTACCAAATTGGGGTGGCGGCGCGAGCAGTACTTC. It encodes CASSTKLGWRREQYF.

This clonotype has at least ten counts. The gene calls are TRBV3-1 and TRBJ2-3; D is undetermined. The germline CDR1 and CDR2 sequences are LGHDT and YNNKEL (reference sequence). The CDR3 consists of 15 residues. Trimming shortened V by 4 bases and J by 2 bases, and 13 bases separated the two germline ends. CDR3 coding DNA: TGTGCCAGCAGCCCACAATTCGCGCCCACAGATACGCAGTATTTT. As protein: CASSPQFAPTDTQYF.

With respect to this clonotype: No conserved phenylalanine or tryptophan ends this CDR3, so it is likely a read error. The genes are TRBV11-2 and TRBJ2-1; 9 nucleotides agree with TRBD2. The J segment lost 10 bases and the V segment lost 6 bases, leaving 10 bases of the junction unmatched. The CDR3 is made up of 14 amino acids. CDR1 SGHAT and CDR2 FQNNGV come from the germline V gene. CDR3 nucleotides: TGTGCCAGCAGAAGAGCGGGAGGTCCTTACGAGCAGTTCCTC. Residues: CASRRAGGPYEQFL.